This entry concerns a single T cell receptor beta chain. This clone was observed once. Its specific antigen is unknown. Base qualities were left out, and no much larger clone turns up one base away. This sample is drawn from a study of cytomegalovirus exposure and HLA in healthy donors (dated by TCRdb to 2017 to 2019). In terms of the full investigation: According to a later analysis, one platform produced both the roughly 110 validation repertoires and the 670 or so repertoires of the first cohort. The study was designed to test whether signatures of past pathogen exposure could be identified by cataloging public T cell receptors. Along with the approximately 620-subject first cohort, a separate validation cohort of over 90 different subjects was used. High-throughput TCR immunosequencing, statistical association of individual TCRs with disease status, and machine learning were combined to predict cytomegalovirus infection status.

Library prep was done by the immunoSEQ multiplex PCR assay. Per the original workflow: To diagnose cytomegalovirus status from the catalog of TCR beta chain sequences, a statistical classification framework was built. TCRdb re-hosts the immuneACCESS table, in-frame sequences only. Its copies lack some clones; in the studies checked, an unresolved V gene accounts for under half of them, and the cause for the rest is not known. The V and J calls and clone size come from that table; D and trimming were worked out from the DNA. The sample records around 120,000 clones, around 88% of which are singletons. Around 2% of the sample rests with the top ten. The investigation overall reported the following: A later analysis found that TCRs clustered in the first cohort also tended to co-occur in the 120 validation repertoires, with 94% of cluster scores above 0. The authors suggested that the approach could potentially be extended to other disease states and immunological phenotypes. The validation cohort had no HLA typing available for a later analysis, so co-occurrence within that cohort was assessed over all 120 or so repertoires. The classifier was reported to diagnose cytomegalovirus status with high specificity and sensitivity in both the original cohort and the validation cohort. Across donors, most TCR sequences were observed very rarely, whereas some public TCRs were present in many individuals. The study listed 164 TCR beta chains as associated with cytomegalovirus. In vitro tests confirmed that three of the cytomegalovirus-associated TCR beta chains recognize cytomegalovirus antigens.

The donors belonged to the validation cohort of 90 to 150 subjects, which was separate from the approximately 700-subject first cohort. The source material was PBMCs. The receptor was derived from a man in his late teens or twenties in good health and CMV-seronegative.

The CDR3 is CASSPGWGARPYGYTF. In nucleotides, the sequence is TGTGCCAGCAGTCCAGGTTGGGGAGCTCGACCCTATGGCTACACCTTC. The chain is made from TRBV11-2 and TRBJ1-2; the D gene assignment is ambiguous. Taken from the germline V gene, the CDR1 and CDR2 loops are SGHAT and FQNNGV. V loses 6 bases, J loses 4 bases, and the germline ends lie 21 bases apart. The CDR3 runs 16 amino acids, cysteine and phenylalanine included. Just CDR3 DNA is preserved here, 48 bases in frame from base 1.